The clone carrying this T cell receptor beta chain was seen repeatedly, ten times or more. Its antigen remains unknown. The source of the sample is a study of T cells in Graves' hyperthyroidism and ophthalmopathy. Amplification of TCR beta CDR3 regions used RNA as the template. When the TCR CDR3 underwent first-round RT-PCR, the HTBI primer set was used. From the multiplex PCR reads, TCRdb called clonotypes with MiXCR, one entry per CDR3 protein. The sample holds hundreds of thousands of distinct CDR3 sequences, around 15% seen once. Per the germline V gene, CDR1 is GTSNPN and CDR2 is SVGIG (reference sequence). Trimming pared 2 bases from V and 5 bases from J, leaving 12 bases between. The length of the CDR3 is 13 residues. Study results and limitations: Most thyroid-expanded clonotypes above 0.001 were also found in blood.

This chain joins TRBV30 and TRBJ2-5, with D possibly TRBD2 on 5 matching bases. This clonotype was sampled from a woman in her twenties or thirties with Graves' hyperthyroidism. The source material was blood. The DNA of the CDR3 is TGTGCCTGGAGTTCCGGTCAGCGGGAGACCCAGTACTTC. It encodes CAWSSGQRETQYF.